The rows below give T cell receptor beta chains drawn from one sample of a study of CD8 T cells in ankylosing spondylitis. TCRdb analysed the 5' RACE reads with MiXCR anew, one entry per CDR3 protein. Found here are a few hundred thousand distinct CDR3 sequences, approximately 20% of them singletons; the top ten hold 16%. What was sequenced was blood, either unsorted or a sorted T cell fraction (not recorded which). These receptor sequences come from a male donor with ankylosing spondylitis. CDR3s include the opening cysteine and the closing phenylalanine or tryptophan. D genes are given only for firm matches. Only some rows state a clone size, as once, few, many or a class for expanded clones.

CDR3aa	CDR3nt	v_gene	abundance	d_gene	j_gene
CASSQDLGSWDGYTF	TGCGCCAGCAGCCAAGATCTAGGTTCCTGGGATGGCTACACCTTC	TRBV4-1	NA	NA	TRBJ1-2
CASSVVPSGSETQYF	TGTGCCAGCAGCGTAGTCCCTAGCGGGAGTGAGACCCAGTACTTC	TRBV9	NA	TRBD2	TRBJ2-5
CASSLGGGLRRNEQFF	TGTGCCAGCAGCTTAGGAGGGGGGCTCAGGAGGAATGAGCAGTTCTTC	TRBV7-2	NA	NA	TRBJ2-1
CASRLGLAAPYEQYF	TGTGCCAGCAGATTAGGGCTAGCGGCCCCCTACGAGCAGTACTTC	TRBV28	NA	TRBD2	TRBJ2-7
CAVSLRGAIGELFF	TGTGCCGTTTCGCTGAGGGGGGCGATCGGGGAGCTGTTTTTT	TRBV12-3/TRBV12-4	few	NA	TRBJ2-2
CASSVYTVSGANVLTF	TGTGCCAGCAGCGTATATACGGTCTCTGGGGCCAACGTCCTGACTTTC	TRBV9	NA	NA	TRBJ2-6
CSASRGGSGRDNEQFF	TGCAGTGCTAGCAGAGGCGGTAGCGGGAGGGACAATGAGCAGTTCTTC	TRBV20-1	NA	TRBD2	TRBJ2-1
CASESRDPASTDTQYF	TGTGCCAGCGAAAGCCGGGACCCAGCTAGCACAGATACGCAGTATTTT	TRBV21-1	NA	NA	TRBJ2-3
CASSFRQAETDTQYF	TGCGCCAGCAGCTTCCGGCAGGCTGAGACAGATACGCAGTATTTT	TRBV5-1	NA	NA	TRBJ2-3
CASSQRANSYEQYF	TGCGCCAGCAGCCAACGGGCCAACTCCTACGAGCAGTACTTC	TRBV4-3	few	NA	TRBJ2-7
CAISERQGISPLHF	TGTGCCATCAGTGAGCGGCAGGGGATCTCACCCCTCCACTTT	TRBV10-3	NA	NA	TRBJ1-6
CASREGTVSDIQYF	TGTGCCAGCAGAGAGGGGACAGTAAGTGACATTCAGTACTTC	TRBV2	once	TRBD1	TRBJ2-4
CASSLEQSGGYTF	TGCGCCAGCAGCTTGGAACAGTCGGGTGGCTACACCTTC	TRBV5-1	NA	NA	TRBJ1-2
CASSLVPGNAEAFF	TGTGCCAGCAGCTTGGTCCCGGGGAACGCTGAAGCTTTCTTT	TRBV5-6	few	NA	TRBJ1-1
CASSSTRGETQYF	TGTGCCAGCAGCTCTACAAGGGGAGAGACCCAGTACTTC	TRBV11-3	few	NA	TRBJ2-5
CASSRTRGTTDTQYF	TGTGCCAGCAGCCGAACACGAGGTACCACAGATACGCAGTATTTT	TRBV3-1	NA	NA	TRBJ2-3
CASSYSWLSSIGTEAFF	TGTGCCAGCAGTTACTCTTGGTTATCGTCCATCGGCACTGAAGCTTTCTTT	TRBV6-2/TRBV6-3	NA	NA	TRBJ1-1
CASSLVSGFANTGELFF	TGTGCCAGCAGTTTAGTTAGCGGGTTCGCGAACACCGGGGAGCTGTTTTTT	TRBV28	NA	TRBD2	TRBJ2-2
CASSYASGGNTGELFF	TGTGCCAGCAGTTACGCCTCGGGCGGCAACACCGGGGAGCTGTTTTTT	TRBV6-2/TRBV6-3	NA	NA	TRBJ2-2
CASSGVGGIQPQHF	TGTGCCAGCAGCGGAGTGGGAGGTATCCAGCCCCAGCATTTT	TRBV2	NA	NA	TRBJ1-5
CASSPAGEPGANVLTF	TGTGCCAGCTCACCTGCTGGAGAGCCTGGGGCCAACGTCCTGACTTTC	TRBV18	NA	NA	TRBJ2-6
CASSQFILNTEAFF	TGCGCCAGCAGCCAGTTCATCTTGAACACTGAAGCTTTCTTT	TRBV4-1	few	NA	TRBJ1-1
CASSSPSGIETQYF	TGTGCCAGCAGTTCCCCCAGCGGGATAGAGACCCAGTACTTC	TRBV12-3/TRBV12-4	NA	TRBD2	TRBJ2-5
CSAGPGNTGELFF	TGCAGTGCGGGCCCCGGGAACACCGGGGAGCTGTTTTTT	TRBV20-1	few	NA	TRBJ2-2
CASSLGTGVGEQYF	TGTGCCAGCAGCTTGGGGACAGGGGTCGGCGAGCAGTACTTC	TRBV7-9	NA	TRBD1	TRBJ2-7
CASSPPVGAVTQYF	TGCGCCAGCAGCCCGCCCGTGGGGGCGGTTACGCAGTATTTT	TRBV5-1	few	NA	TRBJ2-3
CASSVQREGDTQYF	TGTGCCAGCAGTGTGCAACGGGAGGGTGATACGCAGTATTTT	TRBV2	once	TRBD2	TRBJ2-3
CSARGGQGSTDTQYF	TGCAGTGCTAGAGGGGGACAGGGGAGCACAGATACGCAGTATTTT	TRBV20-1	few	TRBD1	TRBJ2-3
CSARDVRTGTGELFF	TGCAGTGCTAGAGATGTGAGGACAGGTACCGGGGAGCTGTTTTTT	TRBV20-1	few	TRBD1	TRBJ2-2
CASSQGHRTGELFF	TGTGCCAGCAGCCAGGGACATCGAACCGGGGAGCTGTTTTTT	TRBV7-3	many	NA	TRBJ2-2
CASIPYGGGNPYNEQFF	TGTGCCAGCATACCGTATGGTGGCGGGAACCCTTACAATGAGCAGTTCTTC	TRBV7-9	few	NA	TRBJ2-1
CASSWAAGEGDTQYF	TGCGCCAGCAGCTGGGCAGCGGGAGAGGGAGATACGCAGTATTTT	TRBV5-1	NA	TRBD2	TRBJ2-3
CATAPGGNTGELFF	TGTGCCACCGCTCCCGGGGGTAACACCGGGGAGCTGTTTTTT	TRBV2	NA	NA	TRBJ2-2
CASSVAPRAGGPGELFF	TGTGCCAGCAGCGTAGCCCCACGGGCGGGAGGGCCCGGGGAGCTGTTTTTT	TRBV9	NA	TRBD2	TRBJ2-2
CASSLQVGVGEQFF	TGCGCCAGCAGCTTGCAAGTGGGAGTTGGTGAGCAGTTCTTC	TRBV5-1	many	NA	TRBJ2-1
CASSLGAGGQPQHF	TGTGCCAGCAGCTTAGGCGCAGGAGGTCAGCCCCAGCATTTT	TRBV5-1	NA	NA	TRBJ1-5
CASRTSGSPFSTDTQYF	TGTGCCAGCAGGACTAGCGGGAGTCCATTTTCCACAGATACGCAGTATTTT	TRBV11-2	many	TRBD2	TRBJ2-3
CASSQVGTSGISTDTQYF	TGTGCCAGCAGCCAAGTTGGGACTAGCGGGATTAGCACAGATACGCAGTATTTT	TRBV4-2	NA	TRBD2	TRBJ2-3
CASSAGLVGEQYF	TGTGCCAGCAGCGCCGGACTCGTCGGAGAGCAGTACTTC	TRBV7-2	many	NA	TRBJ2-7
CATSETLAVSSYNEQFF	TGTGCCACCAGTGAGACCTTAGCGGTTAGCTCCTACAATGAGCAGTTCTTC	TRBV24-1	few	NA	TRBJ2-1
CASTYSGSSYEQYF	TGTGCCAGCACCTATAGCGGGAGCTCCTACGAGCAGTACTTC	TRBV2	few	TRBD2	TRBJ2-7
CASSQDPRKSTDTQYF	TGTGCCAGCAGCCAAGATCCCAGGAAGAGCACAGATACGCAGTATTTT	TRBV4-2	few	NA	TRBJ2-3
CAIREEGLSEQFF	TGTGCCATCCGTGAGGAGGGCCTTAGTGAGCAGTTCTTC	TRBV10-3	NA	NA	TRBJ2-1
CASSPPLLGTDTQYF	TGTGCCAGCAGCCCGCCCCTCCTTGGCACAGATACGCAGTATTTT	TRBV7-2	NA	NA	TRBJ2-3
CASRRINGVAGGHTGELFF	TGTGCCAGCAGAAGAATAAATGGGGTAGCGGGAGGGCACACCGGGGAGCTGTTTTTT	TRBV11-2	NA	TRBD2	TRBJ2-2
CASSARRNNYGYTF	TGTGCCAGCAGTGCCCGACGGAATAACTATGGCTACACCTTC	TRBV12-3/TRBV12-4	few	NA	TRBJ1-2
CATSDYGQVGLTGELFF	TGTGCCACCAGTGACTACGGACAAGTAGGACTCACCGGGGAGCTGTTTTTT	TRBV24-1	NA	NA	TRBJ2-2
CSARVQGQFNGYTF	TGCAGTGCTAGAGTGCAAGGACAGTTTAATGGCTACACCTTC	TRBV20-1	few	NA	TRBJ1-2
CSVDWGNTEAFF	TGCAGCGTTGATTGGGGGAACACTGAAGCTTTCTTT	TRBV29-1	few	NA	TRBJ1-1
CASSTRLGDWELFF	TGTGCCAGCAGTACCAGGTTGGGCGACTGGGAGCTGTTTTTT	TRBV27	few	NA	TRBJ2-2
CASSVAGEGTEAFF	TGTGCCAGCAGCGTAGCGGGGGAGGGTACTGAAGCTTTCTTT	TRBV9	many	NA	TRBJ1-1
CASSSWTSVYTGELFF	TGTGCCAGCAGCTCGTGGACTAGCGTATATACCGGGGAGCTGTTTTTT	TRBV5-6	NA	TRBD2	TRBJ2-2
CASSETGGSGANVLTF	TGTGCCAGCAGCGAGACAGGGGGCTCTGGGGCCAACGTCCTGACTTTC	TRBV2	many	TRBD1	TRBJ2-6
CASSLAAGLAGTMFF	TGCGCCAGCAGCTTGGCCGCGGGACTAGCGGGGACCATGTTCTTC	TRBV5-1	NA	TRBD2	TRBJ2-1
CSAPKWGRTYGYTF	TGCAGTGCTCCCAAGTGGGGCAGGACCTATGGCTACACCTTC	TRBV20-1	few	NA	TRBJ1-2